These 24 T cell receptor beta chains originate from one sample sequenced in a study. TCRdb fed the 5' RACE reads into MiXCR, producing one record per CDR3 protein. This sample has about 54,000 distinct CDR3 sequences; 17% occur once, and the top ten carry about 2.1%. Specimen: naive CD4+ T cells sorted from blood. This sample's subset: naive CD4+ T cells, CD4+CD45RA+CD25-. The receptors derive from a female donor with breast cancer.

This clonotype was observed at least ten times. This sequence joins TRBV7-8 and TRBJ1-1, with a possible D match to TRBD1 (6 bases). The ends were cut back, 5 bases at V and 1 base at J, with 8 bases in the middle. Looked up from germline, CDR1 is SGHVS and CDR2 is FQNEAQ. The CDR3 runs to 13 residues. This chain's CDR3 is CASSRGQNTEAFF. CDR3 in DNA: TGTGCCAGCAGCCGGGGACAGAACACTGAAGCTTTCTTT.

The table lists this clonotype with a few counts. The gene calls are TRBV20-1 and TRBJ1-4; no clear D gene. The CDR3 is 12 residues long. The germline V gene encodes CDR1 DFQATT and CDR2 SNEGSKA (reference sequence). This CDR3 reads CSCPRGNEKLFF. For the CDR3, the DNA is TGCAGCTGCCCACGGGGTAATGAAAAACTGTTTTTT.

This clonotype was counted at least ten times. The genes are TRBV6-1 and TRBJ1-6, with D uncertain. CDR3 size: 14 residues. CDR1 is MNHNS and CDR2 is SASEGT in the germline V gene. V lost 4 bases to trimming and J lost 7 bases, with 11 bases between them. The CDR3 sequence: CASSGRSLNSPLHF. The CDR3 DNA reads as TGTGCCAGCAGTGGTCGGAGTCTAAATTCACCCCTCCACTTT.

About this clonotype: No conserved phenylalanine or tryptophan ends this CDR3, so it is likely a read error. The J gene is TRBJ2-2, the V gene TRBV20-1; TRBD1 might be the D (6 bases). The CDR3 is made up of 12 amino acids. CDR1 DFQATT and CDR2 SNEGSKA come from the germline V gene (reference sequence). Trimming took 2 bases from V and 6 from J, leaving 7 bases between them. CDR3 in amino acids: CSARHRAGELFC. As DNA, the CDR3 is TGCAGTGCTAGACACAGGGCCGGGGAGCTGTTTTGT.

This clonotype was detected a few times. At one of its ends the junction is not consistent with the germline gene, which may arise from a read error. The V and J genes are TRBV29-1 and TRBJ1-5; D gene ambiguous. This CDR3 has 12 amino acids. Germline-derived CDR1 and CDR2 are SQVTM and ANQGSEA. Written as DNA, the CDR3 is TGCTGCGTCACGGGAGGCAATCAGCCCCAGCATTTT. Protein product: CCVTGGNQPQHF.

By share, this clonotype ranks as medium-sized. The rearrangement uses TRBV7-2 and TRBJ2-1; tentatively, D is TRBD1 (6 bases). Germline-derived CDR1 and CDR2 are SGHTA and FQGNSA. V gave up 1 base and J gave up 4 bases, with 11 bases separating them. The CDR3 contains 15 residues. In DNA, the CDR3 is TGTGCCAGCAGCTTAGACACAGGGCTGTACAATGAGCAGTTCTTC. Its protein product is CASSLDTGLYNEQFF. The whole variable domain, filled in from reference TRBV7-2 and TRBJ2-1, reads GAGVSQSPSNKVTEKGKDVELRCDPISGHTALYWYRQSLGQGLEFLIYFQGNSAPDKSGLPSDRFSAERTGGSVSTLTIQRTQQEDSAVYLCASSLDTGLYNEQFFGPGTRLTVL.

This clonotype was seen at least ten times. CDR3 sequence: CASSQDRGQNTGELFF. CDR3 DNA: TGTGCCAGCAGCCAAGACAGGGGGCAGAACACCGGGGAGCTGTTTTTT. The chain recombines TRBV3-1 with TRBJ2-2, with 8 bases fitting TRBD1. The CDR3 is made up of 16 amino acids. The J segment lost 1 base and the V segment lost 0 bases, leaving 1 base of the junction unmatched. Per germline, CDR1 LGHDT and CDR2 YNNKEL (reference sequence).

V gene TRBV5-6 combines with J gene TRBJ2-1; D not certain. V gave up 3 bases and J gave up 13 bases, with 11 bases separating them. Germline V lookup: CDR1 SGHDT, CDR2 YYEEEE. The CDR3 totals 11 residues. CDR3 DNA sequence: TGTGCCAGCAGCTCCACCTCAAATCAGTTCTTC. Amino acid sequence: CASSSTSNQFF.

V gene TRBV6-5 combines with J gene TRBJ2-3; unclear D gene. CDR1 is MNHEY, CDR2 SVGAGI, per germline. The CDR3 loop spans 15 amino acids. V lost 6 bases, J lost 6 bases, and 19 bases lay in between. CDR3 amino acids: CASSPRRRPGDTQYF. The CDR3 DNA reads as TGTGCCAGCAGCCCCCGTAGGCGTCCTGGCGATACGCAGTATTTT.

This clonotype has just a few counts. The chain joins TRBV5-1 to TRBJ1-1; perhaps TRBD1 as D (6 bases). Trimming removed 2 bases from V and 8 bases from J, with 13 bases in between. Per germline, CDR1 SGHRS and CDR2 YFSETQ. CDR3 length: 13 residues. CDR3 coding DNA: TGCGCCAGCAGCTTCTCCTCAGGGGCGGAAGCTTTCTTT. Amino acids: CASSFSSGAEAFF.

This clonotype was picked up many times. This chain joins TRBV6-5 and TRBJ1-6; a possible D gene is TRBD1 (5 bases). The V and J ends lost 6 bases and 9 bases respectively, with 9 bases between them. CDR3 length: 12 residues. Germline CDR1 MNHEY, CDR2 SVGAGI. The CDR3 loop is CASRGRSSPLHF. The CDR3, as DNA: TGTGCCAGCAGGGGACGGTCTTCACCCCTCCACTTT.

In this sample, this clonotype turned up many times. This chain joins TRBV7-9 and TRBJ2-1, with D possibly being TRBD1 (5 bases). Germline CDR1 SEHNR, CDR2 FQNEAQ (reference sequence). CDR3 length equals 13 residues. Deletions cut 2 bases from V and 9 bases from J, with 11 bases between. The CDR3 spells CASSLPDSPEQFF. CDR3 in DNA: TGTGCCAGCAGCTTACCCGACAGCCCTGAGCAGTTCTTC. Full variable domain (rest looked up from reference TRBV7-9 and TRBJ2-1): DTGVSQNPRHKITKRGQNVTFRCDPISEHNRLYWYRQTLGQGPEFLTYFQNEAQLEKSRLLSDRFSAERPKGSFSTLEIQRTEQGDSAMYLCASSLPDSPEQFFGPGTRLTVL.

This clonotype was found many times. The CDR3 DNA is TGCGCCAGCACCCTGACAGGGGAAGGGTACAATGAGCAGTTCTTC. Its protein is CASTLTGEGYNEQFF. This chain connects TRBV5-1 to TRBJ2-1; 8 nucleotides agree with TRBD1. The CDR3 is made up of 15 amino acids. Losses at the gene ends were 6 bases for V and 4 bases for J; bases not matched to a gene: 9. Germline values: CDR1 SGHRS, CDR2 YFSETQ.

Note on this clonotype: A much larger clonotype is one base distant, so this may be a read error. Likely a read error: the CDR3 ends without its conserved phenylalanine or tryptophan. The J gene is TRBJ1-2, the V gene TRBV5-1; 10 nucleotides align to TRBD1. The CDR3 consists of 15 residues. Germline CDR1 reads SGHRS; CDR2 reads YFSETQ. With 7 bases clipped from V and 2 bases from J, the junction kept 8 bases outside the gene matches. CDR3 sequence (DNA): TGCGCCAGCGCCCTAATGGGACAGGGGAACTATGGCTACACCCTC. Amino acids: CASALMGQGNYGYTL.

This clonotype has only a few counts. This rearrangement joins TRBV11-1 to TRBJ1-1; no clear D. V was cut by 1 base and J by 1 base, with 10 bases left in between. In germline, CDR1 is SGHAT, CDR2 FQDESV (reference sequence). This CDR3 spans 15 amino acids. The CDR3 DNA follows: TGTGCCAGCAGCTTAGATGAACGCAAGAACACTGAAGCTTTCTTT. Its protein product is CASSLDERKNTEAFF.

The gene calls are TRBV5-1 and TRBJ1-1; D is ambiguous. CDR3 length: 13 amino acids. Germline values: CDR1 SGHRS, CDR2 YFSETQ. Trimming shortened V by 6 bases and J by 1 base, and 10 bases separated the two germline ends. The DNA of the CDR3 is TGCGCCAGCACCTCCCTTGGGAACACTGAAGCTTTCTTT. Translated, it gives CASTSLGNTEAFF.

This clonotype was seen a few times. Sequence at one end of the junction differs from germline and may be a read error. The J gene is TRBJ2-1, the V gene TRBV12-3 or TRBV12-4; D assignment may be TRBD1 or TRBD2 (5 bases each). The CDR3 has 14 amino acids. The CDR3 loop reads CASSPDGTSRRRSF. The CDR3 DNA is TGTGCCAGCAGTCCAGACGGGACCTCTCGCCGGCGGAGCTTC.

This clonotype occurred a few times. The V call is TRBV7-2, the J call TRBJ1-1, with D hard to call. With 5 bases removed from V and 4 bases from J, the gap between germline ends came to 11 bases. CDR1 is SGHTA, CDR2 FQGNSA, per germline. CDR3 length: 13 residues. The CDR3 spells CASSPYLSTEAFF. The CDR3 DNA is TGTGCCAGCAGCCCGTATTTAAGCACTGAAGCTTTCTTT.

The rearrangement uses TRBV7-9 and TRBJ1-1; 7 nucleotides align to TRBD1. With V trimmed by 6 bases and J by 0 bases, 10 bases remained unmatched. The CDR3 consists of 16 residues. Germline CDR1 SEHNR, CDR2 FQNEAQ (reference sequence). The CDR3 region has the DNA TGTGCCAGCAGTCCCAGGGGGGGGGACATGAACACTGAAGCTTTCTTT. The encoded protein is CASSPRGGDMNTEAFF.

The chain recombines TRBV2 with TRBJ1-4; a weak D match, TRBD1 (6 bases). The CDR3 extends over 12 amino acids. Germline V gene lookup returns CDR1 SNHLY and CDR2 FYNNEI. V gave up 4 bases and J gave up 12 bases, with 12 bases separating them. CDR3 bases: TGTGCCAGCAGTGCGACAGGCCATGAACTGTTTTTT. Protein sequence: CASSATGHELFF.

V and J are TRBV20-1 and TRBJ2-7, with no clear D. Trimming stripped 5 bases from V and 3 bases from J, with 8 bases between. This CDR3 comprises 11 residues. The germline V gene has CDR1 DFQATT and CDR2 SNEGSKA (reference sequence). The DNA of the CDR3 is TGCAGTGCTGTTAGCAGCTACGAGCAGTACTTC. Translating gives CSAVSSYEQYF.

This clonotype was seen only a few times. V usage is TRBV3-1 and J usage is TRBJ2-2; 8 nucleotides align to TRBD1. This CDR3 comprises 17 residues. Germline CDR1 LGHDT, CDR2 YNNKEL (reference sequence). The ends lost 1 base at V and 2 bases at J; junction bases unmatched: 6. This CDR3 reads CASSQVSRGLNTGELFF. The CDR3 nucleotides are TGTGCCAGCAGCCAAGTAAGCAGGGGGCTTAACACCGGGGAGCTGTTTTTT.

This clonotype was detected a few times. J is TRBJ1-5 and V is TRBV7-9; D unclear. Trimming stripped 3 bases from V and 2 bases from J, with 14 bases between. The CDR3 has 16 amino acids. CDR1 SEHNR and CDR2 FQNEAQ come from the germline V gene (reference sequence). CDR3 region: CASSFQDPRGNQPQHF. The CDR3, as DNA: TGTGCCAGCAGCTTCCAGGACCCGAGGGGCAATCAGCCCCAGCATTTT.

This rearrangement joins TRBV2 to TRBJ1-2, with D possibly TRBD1 on 5 matching bases. Germline-derived CDR1 and CDR2 are SNHLY and FYNNEI. Trimming took off 3 bases at V and 3 bases at J, with 11 bases between the two ends. The CDR3 is made up of 14 amino acids. CDR3 protein: CASSESRGDYGYTF. The CDR3 nucleotides are TGTGCCAGCAGTGAGAGTCGGGGGGACTATGGCTACACCTTC.